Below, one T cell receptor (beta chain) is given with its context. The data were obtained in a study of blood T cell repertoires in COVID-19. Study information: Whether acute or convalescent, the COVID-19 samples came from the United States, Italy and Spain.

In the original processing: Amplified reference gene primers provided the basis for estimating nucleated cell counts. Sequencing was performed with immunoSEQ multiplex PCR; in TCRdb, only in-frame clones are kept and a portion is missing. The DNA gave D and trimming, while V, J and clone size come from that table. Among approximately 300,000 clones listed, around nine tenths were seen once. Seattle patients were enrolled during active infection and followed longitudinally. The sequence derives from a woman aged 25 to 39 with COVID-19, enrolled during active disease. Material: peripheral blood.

The CDR3 bases are TGTGCCAGCAGCCAAGGTCGTCTTCTAGCGGCACCCTACGAGCAGTACTTC. Protein: CASSQGRLLAAPYEQYF. The chain has TRBV3-1 (or the pseudogene TRBV3-2) and TRBJ2-7; TRBD2 agrees at 7 bases. The CDR3 is made up of 17 amino acids. Trimming cost V 1 base and J 2 bases; bases outside gene matches: 11. Germline-derived CDR1 and CDR2 are LGHDT and YNNKEL (reference sequence).